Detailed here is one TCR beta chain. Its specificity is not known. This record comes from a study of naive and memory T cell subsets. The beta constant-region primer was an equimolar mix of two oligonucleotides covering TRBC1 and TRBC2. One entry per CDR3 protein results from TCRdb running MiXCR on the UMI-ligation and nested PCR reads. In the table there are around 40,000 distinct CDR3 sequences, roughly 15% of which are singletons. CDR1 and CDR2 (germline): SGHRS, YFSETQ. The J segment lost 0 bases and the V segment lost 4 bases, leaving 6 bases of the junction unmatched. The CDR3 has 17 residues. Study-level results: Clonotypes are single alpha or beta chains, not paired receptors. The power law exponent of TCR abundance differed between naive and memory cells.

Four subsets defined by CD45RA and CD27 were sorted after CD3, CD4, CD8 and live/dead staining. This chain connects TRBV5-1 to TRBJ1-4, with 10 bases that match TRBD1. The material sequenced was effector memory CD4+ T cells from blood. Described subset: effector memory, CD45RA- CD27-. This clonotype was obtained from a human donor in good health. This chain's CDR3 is CASSPGTGDATNEKLFF. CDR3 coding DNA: TGCGCCAGCAGCCCGGGGACAGGGGATGCAACTAATGAAAAACTGTTTTTT.